The rows below give T cell receptor beta chains drawn from one sample of a study of blood T cell repertoires in COVID-19. Assay used: immunoSEQ multiplex PCR; TCRdb lists only in-frame clones, some missing. The table shows about 200,000 clones, with 70% to 80% occurring only once. Sequencing was performed on peripheral blood. The receptors originated from a woman between 40 and 55 years old with COVID-19, enrolled during active disease. The CDR3 runs from the conserved cysteine through the conserved F or W. A D gene is named only where the DNA matches it firmly. Some rows mark clone size as missing; the rest say once, few, many or name a class of expanded clone.

v_gene,j_gene,d_gene,abundance,CDR3nt,CDR3aa
TRBV6-5,TRBJ2-7,TRBD2,few,TGTGCCAGCAGTTACGCGGGGGAGTATAACGAGCAGTACTTC,CASSYAGEYNEQYF
TRBV4-2,TRBJ1-4,.,few,TGTGCCAGCAGCCAAGAGGGGGGTTGGGAAAAACTGTTTTTT,CASSQEGGWEKLFF
TRBV2,TRBJ1-5,TRBD1,.,TGTGCCAGCAGGGTTGGACAGGGAGGTAATCAGCCCCAGCATTTT,CASRVGQGGNQPQHF
TRBV18,TRBJ2-1,TRBD1,.,TGTGCCAGCTCGTACAGGGGCACTATTAACAATGAGCAGTTCTTC,CASSYRGTINNEQFF
TRBV25-1,TRBJ2-1,.,.,TGTGCCAGCAGTGAATATCTGCCTCAGGGGTATCCCTACAATGAGCAGTTCTTC,CASSEYLPQGYPYNEQFF
TRBV5-4,TRBJ2-2,TRBD2,.,TGTGCCAGCAGGTCGCTACTAGCGGCAGACACCGGGGAGCTGTTTTTT,CASRSLLAADTGELFF
TRBV2,TRBJ2-3,TRBD1,.,TGTGCCAGCAGCGAGACAGGGGGCCTTGGGGGGTATTTT,CASSETGGLGGYF
TRBV4-2,TRBJ2-7,TRBD2,.,TGTGCCAGCAGCCCGGGAGCTAGCGGCTACGAGCAGTACTTC,CASSPGASGYEQYF
TRBV6-4,TRBJ2-1,TRBD2,.,TGTGCCAGCAGCACCGGGACTAGTGGCAGGAATGAGCAGTTCTTC,CASSTGTSGRNEQFF
TRBV10-3,TRBJ1-1,TRBD1,.,TGTGCCATCAGTGAGTCGACAGGGAGGAGGACTGAAGCTTTCTTT,CAISESTGRRTEAFF
TRBV27,TRBJ1-5,TRBD1,once,TGTGCCAGCAGCCAAAAGACAGGGTTAATCAGTCAGCCCCAGCATTTT,CASSQKTGLISQPQHF
TRBV5-4,TRBJ2-7,.,.,TGTGCCAGCAGAGTTAGGGACGGGAGATCCTACGAGCAGTACTTC,CASRVRDGRSYEQYF
TRBV29-1,TRBJ2-3,.,once,TGCAGCGCGACTAGGTCTTCCACAGATACGCAGTATTTT,CSATRSSTDTQYF
TRBV6-5,TRBJ1-6,.,.,TGTGCCAGCTCGGGGTTATCTTCACCCCTCCACTTT,CASSGLSSPLHF
TRBV27,TRBJ2-7,.,.,TGTGCCAGCTCTCCCCGTTCCTCTACCGAGCAGTACTTC,CASSPRSSTEQYF
TRBV7-2,TRBJ1-1,.,.,TGTGCCAGCAGCCCGTTAAGTCGGGGGGACACTGAAGCTTTCTTT,CASSPLSRGDTEAFF
TRBV5-6,TRBJ1-2,.,.,TGTGCCAGCAGCCCTTCCCTGGGACTGAGGACCTATGGCTACACCTTC,CASSPSLGLRTYGYTF
TRBV18,TRBJ2-7,.,.,TGTGCCAGCTCACCGATAGGGGACATAAGAAGCGAGCAGTACTTC,CASSPIGDIRSEQYF
TRBV6-2/TRBV6-3,TRBJ2-5,TRBD2,.,TGTGCCAGCAGTAGAGTACGGACTAGTCCGGAGACCCAGTACTTC,CASSRVRTSPETQYF
TRBV5-1,TRBJ2-7,.,.,TGCGCCAGCAGCTTTGCCCCTGCTAGCTTTTCCGACGAGCAGTACTTC,CASSFAPASFSDEQYF
TRBV7-9,TRBJ2-7,TRBD2,many,TGTGCCAGCAGCTCGATTTGGACTAGAGGGTACTACGAGCAGTACTTC,CASSSIWTRGYYEQYF
TRBV5-1,TRBJ2-5,.,.,TGCGCCAGCAGCCCCCCGACGGGAGCTCCCCAAGAGACCCAGTACTTC,CASSPPTGAPQETQYF
TRBV6-2/TRBV6-3,TRBJ1-2,.,.,TGTGCCAGCAGTGACGGACGGGAAGGGGGCTACACCTTC,CASSDGREGGYTF
TRBV19,TRBJ2-5,.,.,TGTGCCAGTAGTATGAGCAGGGAAGAGACCCAGTACTTC,CASSMSREETQYF
TRBV18,TRBJ2-7,.,.,TGTGCCAGCTCACCAGGGGGGGCCGCCAGATACGAGCAGTACTTC,CASSPGGAARYEQYF
TRBV5-1,TRBJ1-2,.,.,TGCGCCAGCAGCTCGCCCGACAAATATGGCTACACCTTC,CASSSPDKYGYTF
TRBV7-7,TRBJ2-5,TRBD1,.,TGTGCCAGCAGCCCGACAGGGATCCGGGAGACCCAGTACTTC,CASSPTGIRETQYF
TRBV30,TRBJ2-7,TRBD1,.,TGTGCCTGGAGTGTCCGGACAGGGGCCTACGAGCAGTACTTC,CAWSVRTGAYEQYF
TRBV18,TRBJ2-7,TRBD2,once,TGTGCCAGCTCACCGGGACTAGCGGCCTTCTCCTACGAGCAGTACTTC,CASSPGLAAFSYEQYF
TRBV9,TRBJ1-3,.,.,TGTGCCAGCAGCGTCAGGGTTACGCCTCCAAACACCATATATTTT,CASSVRVTPPNTIYF
TRBV5-1,TRBJ1-5,.,.,TGCGCCAGCAGCCAGGACAGTCATCAGCCCCAGCATTTT,CASSQDSHQPQHF
TRBV7-2,TRBJ2-7,.,.,TGTGCCAGCAGCCTTCTTTCGGGGGAGCAGTACTTC,CASSLLSGEQYF
TRBV15,TRBJ2-5,.,.,TGTGCCACCAGCCTAGGGGGGGTTGCATTTGAGACCCAGTACTTC,CATSLGGVAFETQYF
TRBV13,TRBJ2-7,TRBD2,.,TGTGCCAGCAAGTCTAAAGGCGGCGGGGGCGAGCAGTACTTC,CASKSKGGGGEQYF
TRBV3-1/TRBV3-2,TRBJ1-1,.,once,TGTGCCAGCAGCCAAGGGCACCGGGTCTTTATGAACACTGAAGCTTTCTTT,CASSQGHRVFMNTEAFF
TRBV5-1,TRBJ2-7,TRBD2,.,TGCGCCAGCAGCCATAGCGGGAGGATCTACGAGCAGTACTTC,CASSHSGRIYEQYF
TRBV4-1,TRBJ2-7,TRBD1,once,TGCGCCAGCAGCCTCGCTCCGGGACAGATGTACGAGCAGTACTTC,CASSLAPGQMYEQYF
TRBV19,TRBJ2-7,.,.,TGTGCCAGTAGTCCTGACCGCAGACTAACCTACGAGCAGTACTTC,CASSPDRRLTYEQYF
TRBV3-1/TRBV3-2,TRBJ2-7,TRBD1,few,TGTGCCAGCAGCCAAGGCGGGACAGGGGGTAGCGAGCAGTACTTC,CASSQGGTGGSEQYF
TRBV4-3,TRBJ2-7,TRBD1,once,TGCGCCAGCAGCCAAAAAGAAGGACAGGACATTAGAAACGAGCAGTACTTC,CASSQKEGQDIRNEQYF
TRBV24-1,TRBJ2-2,.,.,TGTGCCACCAGTGAAACCAGAGGGGGAACCGGGGAGCTGTTTTTT,CATSETRGGTGELFF
TRBV2,TRBJ2-7,.,.,TGTGCCAGCAGTGAAGGGGCAGGAACCTCCTACGAGCAGTACTTC,CASSEGAGTSYEQYF
TRBV12-3/TRBV12-4,TRBJ2-3,.,.,TGTGCCAGCAGACTCTTTGGCACAGATACGCAGTATTTT,CASRLFGTDTQYF
TRBV6-5,TRBJ1-2,.,.,TGTGCCAGCAGCGCCGACCAGACAGTGTTCTATGGCTACACCTTC,CASSADQTVFYGYTF
TRBV5-1,TRBJ2-3,TRBD2,.,TGCGCCAGTACCCCCGGTAGCGGGAGCGTTAGCACAGATACGCAGTATTTT,CASTPGSGSVSTDTQYF
TRBV5-6,TRBJ2-5,.,.,TGTGCCAGCAGCTTGGACAACCAAGAGACCCAGTACTTC,CASSLDNQETQYF
TRBV6-1,TRBJ1-5,.,.,TGTGCCAGCAGTGAAGTAGGGGGGGCGGGTCAGCCCCAGCATTTT,CASSEVGGAGQPQHF
TRBV5-1,TRBJ2-1,.,.,TGCGCCAGCAGCACCGGGACTCCCAGTGGGTACAATGAGCAGTTCTTC,CASSTGTPSGYNEQFF
TRBV29-1,TRBJ2-3,.,.,TGCAGCGTTGATTCGGGCACAGATACGCAGTATTTT,CSVDSGTDTQYF
TRBV6-1,TRBJ2-5,.,.,TGTGCCAGCAGTGATGGTGGCACCCAGTACTTC,CASSDGGTQYF
TRBV19,TRBJ2-7,TRBD2,.,TGTGCCAGTAGTAAATCCCACCGAAGGACTAGCGGTCGGGGGAACGAGCAGTACTTC,CASSKSHRRTSGRGNEQYF